These 18 T cell receptor beta chains share one sample of origin, sequenced in a study of T cells after yellow fever vaccination. TCRdb ran MiXCR on the 5' RACE reads and lists one entry per CDR3 protein. The sample has about 360,000 distinct CDR3 sequences, over 5% seen once. This specimen consisted of PBMCs, obtained 5 days after the yellow fever booster vaccination. These receptors all stem from a man aged 25 to 40 who received the YFV17D yellow fever vaccine.

The rearrangement joins TRBV7-9 to TRBJ2-1; maybe TRBD2 (5 bases). V was trimmed by 9 bases and J by 6 bases, leaving 12 bases between them. Germline-derived CDR1 and CDR2 are SEHNR and FQNEAQ (reference sequence). This CDR3 contains 12 residues. CDR3 bases: TGTGCCAGTGAACTAGTAATCAATGAGCAGTTCTTC. Amino acids: CASELVINEQFF.

This clonotype was observed a few times. The chain carries TRBV20-1 and TRBJ2-7, with 7 bases identical to TRBD2. Germline CDR1 DFQATT, CDR2 SNEGSKA (reference sequence). This CDR3 contains 13 residues. With V trimmed by 4 bases and J by 2 bases, 5 bases remained unmatched. CDR3 nucleotides: TGCAGTGCTATCGGGACTAACCCCTACGAGCAGTACTTC. Protein product: CSAIGTNPYEQYF.

The chain joins TRBV3-1 to TRBJ2-7; either TRBD1 or TRBD2 may fit D (5 bases each). The CDR3 contains 16 residues. Germline V gene data show CDR1 as LGHDT and CDR2 as YNNKEL (reference sequence). The ends were cut back, 4 bases at V and 0 bases at J, with 16 bases in the middle. Here the CDR3 reads CASSRSGTMSSYEQYF. CDR3 DNA: TGTGCCAGCAGCCGAAGTGGGACCATGAGCTCCTACGAGCAGTACTTC.

V usage is TRBV5-1 and J usage is TRBJ2-7, with D perhaps being TRBD1 or TRBD2 (5 bases each). Trimming removed 4 bases from V and 2 bases from J, with 16 bases in between. The CDR3 loop spans 15 amino acids. Germline CDR1 is SGHRS and CDR2 is YFSETQ. CDR3 sequence reads: CASSPNRDGPYEQYF. DNA of the CDR3: TGCGCCAGCAGCCCGAACCGGGACGGACCCTACGAGCAGTACTTC.

This clonotype was observed a few times. The chain joins TRBV7-2 to TRBJ2-7, with 9 bases that match TRBD2. The CDR3 contains 16 residues. CDR1 is SGHTA, CDR2 FQGNSA, per germline. J lost 3 bases, V lost 1 base, and 7 bases had no gene match. DNA of the CDR3: TGTGCCAGCAGCTTAGGGCGCGGGAGGGCCAACTACGAGCAGTACTTC. Translating gives CASSLGRGRANYEQYF.

This chain joins TRBV5-5 and TRBJ2-2, with D unclear. CDR3 length equals 16 residues. V lost 0 bases to trimming and J lost 0 bases, with 9 bases between them. Germline CDR1 and CDR2: SGHKS and YYEKEE (reference sequence). The DNA of the CDR3 is TGTGCCAGCAGCTTGGGACTTATTACGAACACCGGGGAGCTGTTTTTT. Translated, it gives CASSLGLITNTGELFF.

In its sample, this clonotype was seen many times. This chain links TRBV29-1 with TRBJ2-3; weak D call: TRBD1 (6 bases). Per germline, CDR1 SQVTM and CDR2 ANQGSEA. V was clipped by 5 bases and J by 1 base, with 16 bases between them. This CDR3 comprises 15 residues. The CDR3 region is CSVLIGTIRTDTQYF. The CDR3 region has the DNA TGCAGCGTTCTTATCGGGACAATTCGCACAGATACGCAGTATTTT.

This clonotype was detected many times. V is TRBV10-3 and J is TRBJ2-3; no clear D. V gave up 3 bases and J gave up 4 bases, with 5 bases separating them. The CDR3 is made up of 12 amino acids. Germline V lookup: CDR1 ENHRY, CDR2 SYGVKD. CDR3 residues: CAISEGPDTQYF. The CDR3 region has the DNA TGTGCCATCAGTGAAGGGCCAGATACGCAGTATTTT.

At least ten counts were recorded for this clonotype. The chain couples TRBV9 to TRBJ2-1, with D possibly matching TRBD2 (5 bases). Trimming shortened V by 0 bases and J by 8 bases, and 15 bases separated the two germline ends. Germline CDR1 SGDLS, CDR2 YYNGEE. CDR3 size: 15 residues. The CDR3 region is CASSVVASSGYEQFF. The CDR3 coding sequence is TGTGCCAGCAGCGTAGTAGCGTCTAGTGGGTATGAGCAGTTCTTC.

This clonotype was seen only a few times. The gene calls are TRBV7-9 and TRBJ1-6; maybe TRBD1 (5 bases). In germline, CDR1 is SEHNR, CDR2 FQNEAQ (reference sequence). The CDR3 has 16 amino acids. V was cut by 3 bases and J by 7 bases, with 16 bases left in between. CDR3 amino acids: CASSLYAGRKNSPLHF. The CDR3 DNA sequence: TGTGCCAGCAGCTTGTATGCGGGACGTAAAAATTCACCCCTCCACTTT.

Note on this clonotype: A much larger clone differs from this one at a single base, so this may be a read error. CDR3: CSADWANYGYTF. DNA for the CDR3: TGCAGCGCTGACTGGGCTAACTATGGCTACACCTTC. The V call is TRBV29-1, the J call TRBJ1-2; no clear D gene. CDR1 and CDR2 from the germline V gene are SQVTM and ANQGSEA. Trimming shortened V by 7 bases and J by 0 bases, and 9 bases separated the two germline ends. The CDR3 spans 12 residues.

The rearrangement links TRBV12-3 or TRBV12-4 to TRBJ2-5, with TRBD2 identical over 14 bases. The CDR3 consists of 15 residues. Unmatched junction bases numbered 5, after V lost 6 bases and J lost 5 bases. The CDR3 DNA is TGTGCCAGCAGGCAGGGACTAGCGGGAGTTGAGACCCAGTACTTC. This codes for CASRQGLAGVETQYF.

The chain carries TRBV12-3 or TRBV12-4 and TRBJ2-5, with D possibly matching TRBD1 (7 bases). With 5 bases removed from V and 5 bases from J, the gap between germline ends came to 18 bases. The CDR3 totals 15 residues. CDR3 coding DNA: TGTGCCAGCAGTGCCTCGGCCTCAGGGGGGGAGACCCAGTACTTC. Its translation is CASSASASGGETQYF.

Many counts were recorded for this clonotype. The gene calls are TRBV27 and TRBJ2-7; TRBD2 aligns across 11 bases. Trimming took 0 bases from V and 4 from J; bases not matched to a gene: 2. This CDR3 region has 15 residues. The germline gives CDR1 MNHEY, CDR2 SMNVEV (reference sequence). CDR3 residues: CASSLSPSGRYEQYF. DNA for the CDR3: TGTGCCAGCAGTTTATCTCCTAGCGGGAGGTACGAGCAGTACTTC.

The chain employs TRBV7-9 and TRBJ2-1; maybe TRBD1 (5 bases). Trimming left V 11 bases short and J 8 bases short, with 13 bases between. Germline loops: CDR1 SEHNR, CDR2 FQNEAQ (reference sequence). This CDR3 is built from 11 residues. The CDR3 bases are TGTGCCGGCTCCCTCAGGGATGAGCAGTTCTTC. Translating gives CAGSLRDEQFF.

This clonotype has more than one count but fewer than ten. The genes are TRBV5-1 and TRBJ2-1; D call uncertain. Germline CDR1 and CDR2: SGHRS and YFSETQ. There are 16 residues in the CDR3. Trimming left V 0 bases short and J 2 bases short, with 12 bases between. For the CDR3, the DNA is TGCGCCAGCAGCTTGGAGTCGTGGCTCACCTACAATGAGCAGTTCTTC. Residues: CASSLESWLTYNEQFF. The entire variable domain, with the rest obtained from reference TRBV5-1 and TRBJ2-1, is as follows: KAGVTQTPRYLIKTRGQQVTLSCSPISGHRSVSWYQQTPGQGLQFLFEYFSETQRNKGNFPGRFSGRQFSNSRSEMNVSTLELGDSALYLCASSLESWLTYNEQFFGPGTRLTVL.

The chain is built from TRBV12-3 or TRBV12-4 and TRBJ1-1; D is unclear. V was pared by 0 bases and J by 9 bases, with 8 bases between. The CDR3 loop spans 12 amino acids. CDR3 sequence (DNA): TGTGCCAGCAGTTTAGCCCCGCCAAAAGCTTTCTTT. Translating gives CASSLAPPKAFF.

This clonotype was counted many times. The DNA of the CDR3 is TGTGCCACCAGCAGAGGATGGGAAGAGACCCAGTACTTC. Translation gives CATSRGWEETQYF. The chain is built from TRBV15 and TRBJ2-5, with D unclear. Germline V gene data show CDR1 as LNHNV and CDR2 as YYDKDF (reference sequence). The CDR3 is 13 residues long. Trimming took off 1 base at V and 3 bases at J, with 6 bases between the two ends.